This record concerns one T cell receptor (beta chain) sequence. The antigen remains undetermined. This record belongs to a study of T cell responses to AZD1222 COVID-19 vaccine. Whole-study findings and limits: Vaccine-related CD4 TCRs covered spike, predominating at 160-218 and 743-854. The repertoires were collected only after the peak T cell response. In a largely white British group with more females than males, clonal diversity was possibly underestimated. Nearly half of spike-specific TCRs reportedly go after variant regions that carry no mutations.

Assay: immunoSEQ multiplex PCR; the TCRdb copy retains only in-frame clones and omits some. The sample has 150,000 to 180,000 clones; about 88% are singletons. V lost 5 bases and J lost 5; bases outside the gene matches: 13. The CDR3 loop spans 17 amino acids. Germline V gives CDR1 KGHSH, CDR2 LQKENI. Material: peripheral blood, obtained on day 0 of AZD1222 vaccination. This sequence joins TRBV18 and TRBJ2-1; 9 nucleotides agree with TRBD2. The clonotype originates from an adult in good health. As DNA, the CDR3 is TGTGCCAGCTCATGGGGCGGGGGGGCCGTCTTGAACAATGAGCAGTTCTTC. Protein: CASSWGGGAVLNNEQFF.